This T cell receptor (beta chain) was found in a study of blood T cells in healthy people across ages. The CDR3 spans 12 residues. Germline V CDR1 and CDR2: SNHLY, FYNNEI. V lost 1 base to trimming and J lost 13 bases, with 11 bases between them. A second PCR, run for about 7 to 11 cycles, used a sample-barcoded 5' primer plus a J-beta primer mix. Via MiXCR, TCRdb re-called the 5' RACE reads, giving one row per CDR3 protein. Here the sample spans 1.5 million or so distinct CDR3 sequences, approximately 42% being singletons. The sequenced sample consisted of blood. The chain recombines TRBV2 with TRBJ2-1, with D tentatively TRBD1 or TRBD2 (5 bases each). The sequence derives from a woman in her late teens or twenties in good health. The CDR3 protein is CASSEGGKTQFF. The CDR3 DNA reads as TGTGCCAGCAGTGAAGGGGGGAAGACCCAGTTCTTC. The variable domain in full, with the rest retrieved from reference TRBV2 and TRBJ2-1, is EPEVTQTPSHQVTQMGQEVILRCVPISNHLYFYWYRQILGQKVEFLVSFYNNEISEKSEIFDDQFSVERPDGSNFTLKIRSTKLEDSAMYFCASSEGGKTQFFGPGTRLTVL.